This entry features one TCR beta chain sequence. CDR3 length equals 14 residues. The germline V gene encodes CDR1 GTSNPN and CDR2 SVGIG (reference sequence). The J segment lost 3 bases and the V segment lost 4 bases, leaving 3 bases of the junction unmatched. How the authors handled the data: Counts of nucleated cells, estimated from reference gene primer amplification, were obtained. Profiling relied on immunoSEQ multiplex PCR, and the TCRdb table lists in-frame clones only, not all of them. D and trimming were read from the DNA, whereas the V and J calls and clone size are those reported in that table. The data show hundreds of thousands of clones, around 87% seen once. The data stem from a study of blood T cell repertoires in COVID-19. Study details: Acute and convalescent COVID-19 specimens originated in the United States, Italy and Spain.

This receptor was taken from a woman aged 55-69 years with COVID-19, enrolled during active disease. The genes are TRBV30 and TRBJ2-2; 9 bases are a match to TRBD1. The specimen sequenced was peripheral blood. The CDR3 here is CAWNRQGDTGELFF. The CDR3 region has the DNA TGTGCCTGGAATAGACAGGGGGACACCGGGGAGCTGTTTTTT.